This entry lists 5 T cell receptor beta chains sequenced from one sample in a study of T cell responses to AZD1222 COVID-19 vaccine. Measured with immunoSEQ multiplex PCR; TCRdb has only the in-frame clones, and not every one. The data contain over 90,000 clones, roughly 80% of them seen just once; the ten biggest clones take up about 18%. Here the sequenced sample was peripheral blood, taken on day 0 of AZD1222 vaccination. The receptors were gathered from an adult in good health.

This clone was picked up a small number of times. The chain recombines TRBV28 with TRBJ2-7, with a tentative D call TRBD1 (5 bases). This CDR3 is built from 15 residues. V lost 3 bases and J lost 2, with 14 bases in between. The germline V gene encodes CDR1 MDHEN and CDR2 SYDVKM. The CDR3 region is CASSFKGKFPYEQYF. For the CDR3, the DNA is TGTGCCAGCAGTTTCAAGGGGAAATTTCCCTACGAGCAGTACTTC.

V usage is TRBV28 and J usage is TRBJ1-2; D unclear. The V and J ends lost 5 bases and 4 bases respectively, with 11 bases between them. The CDR3 has 13 amino acids. Per germline, CDR1 MDHEN and CDR2 SYDVKM. The CDR3 nucleotides are TGTGCCAGCAGTCCCCCGGTCCTCTATGGCTACACCTTC. Residues: CASSPPVLYGYTF.

This chain connects TRBV6-6 to TRBJ1-4, with no clear D. The V end was cut by 4 bases, the J end by 8 bases, with 8 bases between. This CDR3 comprises 12 residues. Germline V CDR1 and CDR2: MNHNY, SVGAGI (reference sequence). The CDR3 region has the DNA TGTGCCAGCAGTTTCCTGCAGGAAAAACTGTTTTTT. This codes for CASSFLQEKLFF.

V and J are TRBV28 and TRBJ1-1, with TRBD1 matching over 7 bases. CDR1 and CDR2 (germline): MDHEN, SYDVKM. V shed 5 bases, J shed 6 bases, and the junction held 6 bases outside the gene matches. This CDR3 has 13 residues. CDR3 sequence: CASSQGVESEAFF. CDR3 DNA sequence: TGTGCCAGCAGTCAGGGGGTCGAGTCTGAAGCTTTCTTT.

The chain links TRBV28 to TRBJ2-7; D is uncertain. Trimming cost V 6 bases and J 3 bases, with 21 bases left between them. Germline V CDR1 and CDR2: MDHEN, SYDVKM. The length of the CDR3 is 16 residues. The CDR3 reads CASSPMVPPLFYEQYV. In DNA, the CDR3 is TGTGCCAGCAGCCCAATGGTGCCCCCCCTATTCTACGAGCAGTACGTC.